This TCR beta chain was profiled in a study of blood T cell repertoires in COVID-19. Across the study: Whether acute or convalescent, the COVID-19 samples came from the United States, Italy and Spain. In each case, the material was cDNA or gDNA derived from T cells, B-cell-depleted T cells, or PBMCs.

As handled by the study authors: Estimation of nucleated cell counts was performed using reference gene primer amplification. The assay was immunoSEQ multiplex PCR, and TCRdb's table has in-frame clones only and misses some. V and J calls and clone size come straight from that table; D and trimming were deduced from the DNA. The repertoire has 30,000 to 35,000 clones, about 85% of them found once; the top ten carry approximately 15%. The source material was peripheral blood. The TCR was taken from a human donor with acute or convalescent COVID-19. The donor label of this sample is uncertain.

For the CDR3, the DNA is TGTGCCAGCAGCTGGACCACAGGGGAAGGTAGGACTGAAGCTTTCTTT. Translated: CASSWTTGEGRTEAFF. The V call is TRBV5-6, the J call TRBJ1-1; 7 bases match TRBD1. The V and J ends lost 3 bases and 5 bases, in that order; junction bases with no gene match: 13. The CDR3 has 16 residues. Germline CDR1 SGHDT, CDR2 YYEEEE.